This T cell receptor beta chain was profiled in a study of blood T cell repertoires in COVID-19. Study background: T cells, B-cell-depleted T cells, or PBMCs provided the cDNA or gDNA that served as material.

Residents of about two dozen US areas, aged about 18 to 95 years, made up the participants. Two negative PCRs, clearance, or symptom resolution had been documented for recovered Cohort 3 donors. Original processing methods: Reference gene primer amplification gave estimated nucleated cell counts. Measured with immunoSEQ multiplex PCR; TCRdb has only the in-frame clones, and not every one. D and trimming come from the DNA, and the V and J calls and clone size come from that table. Of 180,000 or so clones listed, about four fifths are singletons. Sequenced sample: PBMCs or T cells enriched from blood (not recorded which). This sequence originates from a man aged 45 to 65 who had recovered from COVID-19.

The CDR3 nucleotides are TGTGCCAGCAGCCATCGGCCCAAGGGAGGAAAAGCTTTCTTT. It specifies CASSHRPKGGKAFF. This sequence joins TRBV13 and TRBJ1-1, with unresolved D. The CDR3 sequence is 14 residues long. V lost 5 bases, J lost 9 bases, and 19 bases lay in between. Germline CDR1 is PRHDT and CDR2 is FYEKMQ (reference sequence).